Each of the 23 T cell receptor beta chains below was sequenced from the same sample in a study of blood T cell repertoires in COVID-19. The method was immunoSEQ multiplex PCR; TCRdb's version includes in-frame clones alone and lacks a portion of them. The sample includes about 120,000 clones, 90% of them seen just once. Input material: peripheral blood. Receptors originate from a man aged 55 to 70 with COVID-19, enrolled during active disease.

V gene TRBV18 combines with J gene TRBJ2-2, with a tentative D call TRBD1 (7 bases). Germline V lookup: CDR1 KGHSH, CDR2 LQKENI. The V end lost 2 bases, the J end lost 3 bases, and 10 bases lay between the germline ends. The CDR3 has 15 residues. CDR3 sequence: CASSPTGEDTGELFF. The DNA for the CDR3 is TGTGCCAGCTCACCAACAGGGGAGGACACCGGGGAGCTGTTTTTT.

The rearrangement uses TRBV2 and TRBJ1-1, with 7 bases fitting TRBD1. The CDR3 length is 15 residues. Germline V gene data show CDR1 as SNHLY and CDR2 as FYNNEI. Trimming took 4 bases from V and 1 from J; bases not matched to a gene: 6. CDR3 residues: CASSGGGTANTEAFF. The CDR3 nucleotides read TGTGCCAGCAGTGGCGGCGGGACAGCGAACACTGAAGCTTTCTTT.

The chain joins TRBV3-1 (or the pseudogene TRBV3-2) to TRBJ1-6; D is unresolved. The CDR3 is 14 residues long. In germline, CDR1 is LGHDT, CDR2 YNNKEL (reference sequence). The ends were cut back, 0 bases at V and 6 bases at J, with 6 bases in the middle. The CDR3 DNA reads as TGTGCCAGCAGCCAAGAGTTCGGTAATTCACCCCTCCACTTT. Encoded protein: CASSQEFGNSPLHF.

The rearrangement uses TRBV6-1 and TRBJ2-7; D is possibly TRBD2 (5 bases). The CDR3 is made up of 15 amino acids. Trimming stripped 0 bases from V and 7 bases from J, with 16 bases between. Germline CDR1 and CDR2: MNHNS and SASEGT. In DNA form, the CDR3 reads TGTGCCAGCAGTGAAGCCCCTTTGGAGCGGAAAGAGCAGTACTTC. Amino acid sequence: CASSEAPLERKEQYF.

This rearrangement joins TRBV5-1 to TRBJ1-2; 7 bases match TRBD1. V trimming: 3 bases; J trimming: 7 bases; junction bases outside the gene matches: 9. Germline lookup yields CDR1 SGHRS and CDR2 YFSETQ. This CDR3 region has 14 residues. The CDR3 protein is CASSSIQGDGGYTF. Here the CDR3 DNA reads TGCGCCAGCAGCTCGATCCAGGGGGACGGTGGCTACACCTTC.

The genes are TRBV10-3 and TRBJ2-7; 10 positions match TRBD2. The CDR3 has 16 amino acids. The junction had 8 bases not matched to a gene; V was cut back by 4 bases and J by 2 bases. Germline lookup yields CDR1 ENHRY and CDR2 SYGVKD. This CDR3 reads CAISAYSGRRTYEQYF. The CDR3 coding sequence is TGTGCCATCAGTGCTTATAGCGGGAGGAGAACCTACGAGCAGTACTTC.

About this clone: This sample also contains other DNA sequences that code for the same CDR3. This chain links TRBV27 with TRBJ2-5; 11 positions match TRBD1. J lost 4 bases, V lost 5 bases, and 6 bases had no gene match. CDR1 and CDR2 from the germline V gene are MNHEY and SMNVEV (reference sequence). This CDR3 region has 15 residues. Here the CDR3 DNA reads TGTGCCAGCAGTCCATGGGACAGGGGGGGAGAGACCCAGTACTTC. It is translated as CASSPWDRGGETQYF.

CDR3 coding DNA: TGTGCCACCAGCAGAGATGCGGGAGAAGTCAATGAGCAGTTCTTC. Its protein is CATSRDAGEVNEQFF. The V gene is TRBV15, the J gene TRBJ2-1, with 7 bases lining up with TRBD2. V gave up 0 bases and J gave up 6 bases; unmatched junction bases: 5. This CDR3 has 15 residues. The germline V gene has CDR1 LNHNV and CDR2 YYDKDF (reference sequence).

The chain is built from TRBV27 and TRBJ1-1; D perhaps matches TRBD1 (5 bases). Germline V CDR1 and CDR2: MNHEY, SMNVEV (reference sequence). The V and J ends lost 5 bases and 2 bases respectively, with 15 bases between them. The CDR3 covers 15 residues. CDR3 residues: CASSLQTGSNTEAFF. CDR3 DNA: TGTGCCAGCAGTCTTCAAACAGGCTCTAACACTGAAGCTTTCTTT.

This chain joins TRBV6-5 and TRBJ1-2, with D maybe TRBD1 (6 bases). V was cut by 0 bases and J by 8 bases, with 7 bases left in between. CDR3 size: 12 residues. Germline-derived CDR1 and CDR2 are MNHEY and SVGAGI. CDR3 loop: CASSYSGGGYTF. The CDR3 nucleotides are TGTGCCAGCAGTTACTCAGGGGGAGGCTACACCTTC.

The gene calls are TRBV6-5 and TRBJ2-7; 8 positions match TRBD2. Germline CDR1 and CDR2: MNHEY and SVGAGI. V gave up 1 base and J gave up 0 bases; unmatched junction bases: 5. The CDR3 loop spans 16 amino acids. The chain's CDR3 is CASSYFSGASSYEQYF. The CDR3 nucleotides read TGTGCCAGCAGTTACTTTAGCGGGGCCAGCTCCTACGAGCAGTACTTC.

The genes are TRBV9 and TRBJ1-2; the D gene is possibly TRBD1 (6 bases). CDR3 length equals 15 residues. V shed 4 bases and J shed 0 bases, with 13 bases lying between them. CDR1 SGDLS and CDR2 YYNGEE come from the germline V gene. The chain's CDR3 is CASSPGSGANYGYTF. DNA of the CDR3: TGTGCCAGCAGCCCCGGGTCAGGGGCTAACTATGGCTACACCTTC.

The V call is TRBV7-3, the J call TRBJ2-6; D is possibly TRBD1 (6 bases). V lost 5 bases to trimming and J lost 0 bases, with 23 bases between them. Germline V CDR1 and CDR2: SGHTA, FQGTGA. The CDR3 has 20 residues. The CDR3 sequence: CASSPRPPGQSDSGANVLTF. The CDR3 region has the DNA TGTGCCAGCAGCCCACGCCCCCCGGGACAATCAGACTCTGGGGCCAACGTCCTGACTTTC.

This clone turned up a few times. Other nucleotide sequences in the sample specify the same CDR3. The CDR3 DNA is TGTGCCAGCAGCTTAGCCCGCGGCGGGAGTTACAATGAGCAGTTCTTC. Its protein is CASSLARGGSYNEQFF. The chain carries TRBV7-9 and TRBJ2-1, with 7 nucleotides matching TRBD2. This CDR3 has 16 residues. Per germline, CDR1 SEHNR and CDR2 FQNEAQ (reference sequence). V lost 0 bases, J lost 4 bases, and 6 bases stayed unmatched.

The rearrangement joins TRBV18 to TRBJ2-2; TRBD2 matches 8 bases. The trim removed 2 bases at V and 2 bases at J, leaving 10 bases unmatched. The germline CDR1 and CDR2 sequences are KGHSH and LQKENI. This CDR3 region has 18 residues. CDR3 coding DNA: TGTGCCAGCTCACCATTTAGAGGAGCGGGAGTTAACACCGGGGAGCTGTTTTTT. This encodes CASSPFRGAGVNTGELFF.

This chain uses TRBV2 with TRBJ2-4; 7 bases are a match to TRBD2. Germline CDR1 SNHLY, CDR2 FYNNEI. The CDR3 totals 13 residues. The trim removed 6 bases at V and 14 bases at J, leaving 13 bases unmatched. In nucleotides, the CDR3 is TGTGCCAGCAGCCCGACTAGCCCTCTGATGAAGTACTTC. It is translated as CASSPTSPLMKYF.

In nucleotides, the CDR3 is TGTGCCAGCAGCTACGACAGTTATGGCTACACCTTC. Its protein is CASSYDSYGYTF. The V gene is TRBV7-9, the J gene TRBJ1-2, with a possible D match to TRBD1 (5 bases). This CDR3 has 12 residues. CDR1 and CDR2 (germline): SEHNR, FQNEAQ (reference sequence). Trimming took 4 bases from V and 5 from J, leaving 8 bases between them.

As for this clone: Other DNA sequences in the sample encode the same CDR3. Written as DNA, the CDR3 is TGCGCCAGCAGCTTGGGGCAGGCGTACTACGAGCAGTACTTC. Translated, it gives CASSLGQAYYEQYF. J is TRBJ2-7 and V is TRBV5-1; the D is unclear. The CDR3 has 14 amino acids. In germline, CDR1 is SGHRS, CDR2 YFSETQ. The V end lost 0 bases, the J end lost 3 bases, and 10 bases lay between the germline ends.

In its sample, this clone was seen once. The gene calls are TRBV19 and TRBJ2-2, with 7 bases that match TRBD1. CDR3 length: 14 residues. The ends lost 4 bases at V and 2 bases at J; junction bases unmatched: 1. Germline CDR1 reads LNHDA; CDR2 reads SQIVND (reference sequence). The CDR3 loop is CASSRDRNTGELFF. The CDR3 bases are TGTGCCAGTAGTAGGGACAGAAACACCGGGGAGCTGTTTTTT. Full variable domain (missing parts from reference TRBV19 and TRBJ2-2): DGGITQSPKYLFRKEGQNVTLSCEQNLNHDAMYWYRQDPGQGLRLIYYSQIVNDFQKGDIAEGYSVSREKKESFPLTVTSAQKNPTAFYLCASSRDRNTGELFFGEGSRLTVL.

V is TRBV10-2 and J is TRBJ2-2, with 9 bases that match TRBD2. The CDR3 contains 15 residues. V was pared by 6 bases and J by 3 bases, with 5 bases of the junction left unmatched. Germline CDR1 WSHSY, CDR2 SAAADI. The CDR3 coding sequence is TGCGCCAGCAGCCGACTAGCGGATTACACCGGGGAGCTGTTTTTT. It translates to CASSRLADYTGELFF.

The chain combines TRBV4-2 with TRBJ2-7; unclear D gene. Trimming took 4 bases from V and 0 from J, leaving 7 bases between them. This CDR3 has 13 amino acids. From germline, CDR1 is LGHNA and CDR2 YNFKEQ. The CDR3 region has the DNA TGTGCCAGCAGCCCGGAGATCTCCTACGAGCAGTACTTC. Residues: CASSPEISYEQYF.

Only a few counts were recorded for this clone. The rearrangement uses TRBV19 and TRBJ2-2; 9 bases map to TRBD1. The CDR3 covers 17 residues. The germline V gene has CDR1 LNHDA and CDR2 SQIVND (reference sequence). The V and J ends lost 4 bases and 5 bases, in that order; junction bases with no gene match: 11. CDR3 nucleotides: TGTGCCAGTAGTAAGAGGGGACAGGGTGTTGATACCGGGGAGCTGTTTTTT. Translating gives CASSKRGQGVDTGELFF.

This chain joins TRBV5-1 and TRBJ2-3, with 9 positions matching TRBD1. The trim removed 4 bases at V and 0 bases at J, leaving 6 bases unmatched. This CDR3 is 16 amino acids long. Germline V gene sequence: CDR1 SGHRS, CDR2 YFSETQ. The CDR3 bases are TGCGCCAGCAGCATCGGACAGGGGACTAGCACAGATACGCAGTATTTT. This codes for CASSIGQGTSTDTQYF.